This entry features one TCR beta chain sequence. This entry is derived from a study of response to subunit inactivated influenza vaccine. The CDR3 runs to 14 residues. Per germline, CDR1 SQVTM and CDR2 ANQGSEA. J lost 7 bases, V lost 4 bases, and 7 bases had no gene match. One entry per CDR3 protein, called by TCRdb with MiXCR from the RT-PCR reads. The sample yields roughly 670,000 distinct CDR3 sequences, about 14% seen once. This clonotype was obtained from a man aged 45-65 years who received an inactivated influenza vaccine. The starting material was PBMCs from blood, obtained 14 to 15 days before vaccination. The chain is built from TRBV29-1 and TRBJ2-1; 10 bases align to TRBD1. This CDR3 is CSVGGGTGVNEQFF. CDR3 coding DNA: TGCAGCGTTGGGGGGGGGACAGGGGTGAATGAGCAGTTCTTC.